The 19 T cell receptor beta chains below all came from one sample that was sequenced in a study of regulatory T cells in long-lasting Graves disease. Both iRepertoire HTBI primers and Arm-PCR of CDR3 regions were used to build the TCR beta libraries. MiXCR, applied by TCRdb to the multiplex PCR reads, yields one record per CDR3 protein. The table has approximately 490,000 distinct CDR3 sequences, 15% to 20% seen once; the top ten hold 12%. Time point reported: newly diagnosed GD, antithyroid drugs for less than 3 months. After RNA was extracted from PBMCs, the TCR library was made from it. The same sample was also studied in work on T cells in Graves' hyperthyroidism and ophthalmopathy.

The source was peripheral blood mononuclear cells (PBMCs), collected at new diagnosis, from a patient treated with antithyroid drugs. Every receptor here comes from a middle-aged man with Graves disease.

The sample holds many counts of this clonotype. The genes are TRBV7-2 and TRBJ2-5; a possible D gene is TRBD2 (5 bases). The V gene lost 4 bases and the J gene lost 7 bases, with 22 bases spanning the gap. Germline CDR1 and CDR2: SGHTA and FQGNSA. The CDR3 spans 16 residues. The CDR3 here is CASSSRGQLIGGTQYF. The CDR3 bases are TGTGCCAGCAGCTCAAGAGGGCAGTTGATCGGAGGGACCCAGTACTTC. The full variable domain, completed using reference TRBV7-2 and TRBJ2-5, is GAGVSQSPSNKVTEKGKDVELRCDPISGHTALYWYRQSLGQGLEFLIYFQGNSAPDKSGLPSDRFSAERTGGSVSTLTIQRTQQEDSAVYLCASSSRGQLIGGTQYFGPGTRLLVL.

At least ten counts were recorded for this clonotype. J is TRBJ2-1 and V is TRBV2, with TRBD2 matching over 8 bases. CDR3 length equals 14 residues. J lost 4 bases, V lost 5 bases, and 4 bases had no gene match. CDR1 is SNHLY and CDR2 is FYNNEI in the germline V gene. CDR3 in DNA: TGTGCCAGCAGTAAACTAGCGGATTACAATGAGCAGTTCTTC. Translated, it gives CASSKLADYNEQFF.

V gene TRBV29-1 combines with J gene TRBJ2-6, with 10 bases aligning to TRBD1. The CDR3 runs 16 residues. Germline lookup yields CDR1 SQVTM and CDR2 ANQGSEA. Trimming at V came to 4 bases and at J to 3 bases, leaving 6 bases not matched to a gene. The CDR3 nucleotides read TGCAGCGTTGGATCCGGGACAGGGGTTGGGGCCAACGTCCTGACTTTC. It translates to CSVGSGTGVGANVLTF.

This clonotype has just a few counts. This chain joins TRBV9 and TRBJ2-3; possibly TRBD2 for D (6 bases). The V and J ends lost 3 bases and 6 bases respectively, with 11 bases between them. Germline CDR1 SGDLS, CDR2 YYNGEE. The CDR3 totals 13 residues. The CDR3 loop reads CASSGPAGDTQYF. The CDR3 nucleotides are TGTGCCAGCAGCGGCCCGGCGGGGGATACGCAGTATTTT.

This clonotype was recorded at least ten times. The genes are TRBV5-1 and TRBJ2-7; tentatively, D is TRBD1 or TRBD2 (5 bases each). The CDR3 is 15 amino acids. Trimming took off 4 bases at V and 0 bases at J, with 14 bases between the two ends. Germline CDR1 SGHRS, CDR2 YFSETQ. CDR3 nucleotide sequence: TGCGCCAGCAGCGGACCGGGACCACCCTCCTACGAGCAGTACTTC. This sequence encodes CASSGPGPPSYEQYF.

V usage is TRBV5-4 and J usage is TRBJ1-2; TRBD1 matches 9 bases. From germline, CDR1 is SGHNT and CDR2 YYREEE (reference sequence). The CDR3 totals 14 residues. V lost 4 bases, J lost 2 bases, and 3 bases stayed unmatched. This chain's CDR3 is CASSVGTGNYGYTF. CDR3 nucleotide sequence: TGTGCCAGCAGCGTCGGGACAGGGAACTATGGCTACACCTTC. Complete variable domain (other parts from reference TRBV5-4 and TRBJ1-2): ETGVTQSPTHLIKTRGQQVTLRCSSQSGHNTVSWYQQALGQGPQFIFQYYREEENGRGNFPPRFSGLQFPNYSSELNVNALELDDSALYLCASSVGTGNYGYTFGSGTRLTVV.

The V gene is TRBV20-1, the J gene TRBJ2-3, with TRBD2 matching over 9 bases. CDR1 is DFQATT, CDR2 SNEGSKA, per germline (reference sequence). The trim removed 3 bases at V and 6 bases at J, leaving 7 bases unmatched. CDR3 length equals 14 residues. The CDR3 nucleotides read TGCAGTGCTAGGGTGCGGGAGGGCCCCGATACGCAGTATTTT. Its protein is CSARVREGPDTQYF.

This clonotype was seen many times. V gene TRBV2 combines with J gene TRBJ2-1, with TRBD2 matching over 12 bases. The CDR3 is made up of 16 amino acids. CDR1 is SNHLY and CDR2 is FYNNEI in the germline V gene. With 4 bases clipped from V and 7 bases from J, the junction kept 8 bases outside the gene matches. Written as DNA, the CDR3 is TGTGCCAGCAGTGCATTGACTAGCGGGAGAAGGAATGAGCAGTTCTTC. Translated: CASSALTSGRRNEQFF.

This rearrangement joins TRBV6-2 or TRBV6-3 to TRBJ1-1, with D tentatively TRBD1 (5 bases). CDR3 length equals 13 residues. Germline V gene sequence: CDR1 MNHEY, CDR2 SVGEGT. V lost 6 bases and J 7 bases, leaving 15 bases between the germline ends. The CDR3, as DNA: TGTGCCAGCAGGGGGGGGGTTCGGAGTGAAGCTTTCTTT. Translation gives CASRGGVRSEAFF.

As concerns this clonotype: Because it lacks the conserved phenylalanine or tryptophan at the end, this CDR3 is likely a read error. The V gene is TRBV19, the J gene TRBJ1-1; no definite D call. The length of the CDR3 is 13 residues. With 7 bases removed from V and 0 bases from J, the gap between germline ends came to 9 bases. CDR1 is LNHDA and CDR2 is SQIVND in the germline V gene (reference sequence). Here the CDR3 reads CASNVGLNTEAFL. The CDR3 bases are TGTGCCAGTAATGTGGGCTTGAACACTGAAGCTTTCCTT.

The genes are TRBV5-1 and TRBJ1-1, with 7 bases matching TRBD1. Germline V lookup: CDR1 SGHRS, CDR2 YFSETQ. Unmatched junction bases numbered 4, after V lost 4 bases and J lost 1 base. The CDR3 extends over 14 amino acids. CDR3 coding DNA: TGCGCCAGCAGCCGACAGGGATCGAACACTGAAGCTTTCTTT. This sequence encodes CASSRQGSNTEAFF. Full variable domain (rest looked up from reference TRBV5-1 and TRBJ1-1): KAGVTQTPRYLIKTRGQQVTLSCSPISGHRSVSWYQQTPGQGLQFLFEYFSETQRNKGNFPGRFSGRQFSNSRSEMNVSTLELGDSALYLCASSRQGSNTEAFFGQGTRLTVV.

CDR3 in DNA: TGCAGTGCTAGGACTAGCGGGAGGGCACGATCGCCCTACGAGCAGTACTTC. Encoded protein: CSARTSGRARSPYEQYF. This rearrangement joins TRBV20-1 to TRBJ2-7; TRBD2 agrees at 14 bases. Looked up from germline, CDR1 is DFQATT and CDR2 is SNEGSKA (reference sequence). The CDR3 is made up of 17 amino acids. Trimming took 3 bases from V and 2 from J; bases not matched to a gene: 9.

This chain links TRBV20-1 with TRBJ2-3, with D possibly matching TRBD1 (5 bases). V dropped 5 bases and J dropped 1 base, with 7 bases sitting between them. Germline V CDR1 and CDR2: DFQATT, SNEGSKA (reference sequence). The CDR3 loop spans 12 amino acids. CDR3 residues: CSAVTGTDTQYF. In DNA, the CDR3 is TGCAGTGCTGTGACAGGCACAGATACGCAGTATTTT.

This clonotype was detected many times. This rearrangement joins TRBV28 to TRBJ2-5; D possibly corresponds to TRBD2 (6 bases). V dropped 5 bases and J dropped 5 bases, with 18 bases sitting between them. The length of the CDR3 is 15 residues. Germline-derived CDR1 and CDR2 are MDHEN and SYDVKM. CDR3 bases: TGTGCCAGCAGTCCGTGGACGGGGGAAAGGGAGACCCAGTACTTC. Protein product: CASSPWTGERETQYF. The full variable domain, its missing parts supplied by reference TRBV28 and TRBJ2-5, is DVKVTQSSRYLVKRTGEKVFLECVQDMDHENMFWYRQDPGLGLRLIYFSYDVKMKEKGDIPEGYSVSREKKERFSLILESASTNQTSMYLCASSPWTGERETQYFGPGTRLLVL.

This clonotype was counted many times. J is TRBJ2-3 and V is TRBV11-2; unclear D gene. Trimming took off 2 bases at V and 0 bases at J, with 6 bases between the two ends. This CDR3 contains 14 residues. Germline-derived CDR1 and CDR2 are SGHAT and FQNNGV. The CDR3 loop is CASSLTRSTDTQYF. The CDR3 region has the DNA TGTGCCAGCAGCTTAACGCGGAGCACAGATACGCAGTATTTT.

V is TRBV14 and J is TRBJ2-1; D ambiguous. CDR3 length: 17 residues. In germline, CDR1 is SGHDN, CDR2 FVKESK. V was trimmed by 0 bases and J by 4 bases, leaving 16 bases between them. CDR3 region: CASSQDEGRVWYNEQFF. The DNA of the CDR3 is TGTGCCAGCAGCCAAGATGAAGGAAGGGTTTGGTACAATGAGCAGTTCTTC.

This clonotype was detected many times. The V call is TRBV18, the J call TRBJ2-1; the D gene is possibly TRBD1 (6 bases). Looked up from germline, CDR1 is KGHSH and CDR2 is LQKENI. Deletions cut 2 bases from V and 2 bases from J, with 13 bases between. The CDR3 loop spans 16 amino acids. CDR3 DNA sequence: TGTGCCAGCTCACCAAAGCAGGGGCCTACCTACAATGAGCAGTTCTTC. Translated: CASSPKQGPTYNEQFF.

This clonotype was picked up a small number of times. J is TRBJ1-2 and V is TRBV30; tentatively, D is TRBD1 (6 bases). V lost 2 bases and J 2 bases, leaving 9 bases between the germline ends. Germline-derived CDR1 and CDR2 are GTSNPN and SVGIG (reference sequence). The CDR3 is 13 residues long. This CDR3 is CAWSLQGNYGYTF. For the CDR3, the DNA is TGTGCCTGGAGTCTACAGGGAAACTATGGCTACACCTTC.

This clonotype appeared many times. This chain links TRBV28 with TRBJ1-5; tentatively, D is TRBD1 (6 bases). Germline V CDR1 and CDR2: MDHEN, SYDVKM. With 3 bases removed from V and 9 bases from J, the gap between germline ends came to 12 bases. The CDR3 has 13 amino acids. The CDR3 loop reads CASSFRGPGPQHF. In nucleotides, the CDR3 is TGTGCCAGCAGTTTCAGGGGTCCGGGGCCCCAGCATTTT.